Reported below is one T cell receptor (beta chain). The antigen it binds to is not known. No qualities accompany the bases; no much larger clone lies one base away. Libraries were made using the immunoSEQ multiplex PCR assay. For most patients, genomic DNA was isolated with the Qiagen DNeasy Blood and Tissue Kit and shipped frozen to Adaptive Biotechnologies for TCR sequencing. For most patients, high-throughput TCR-beta CDR3 sequencing of genomic DNA was performed by Adaptive Biotechnologies. On the authors' methods: TCR sequencing data were retrieved from Adaptive's ImmunoSEQ software for around 20 patients, whereas a few other patients were processed with MiXCR and VDJtools. CD4 versus CD8 sorting errors were corrected by removing sequences found in both subsets at a frequency ratio below 5:1. Because the origin of CDR3 nucleotide sequences shared between donor and recipient could not be assigned, those sequences were removed. Alloreactive clones required at least 2-fold expansion over unstimulated cells and minimum CFSE-low frequency of 0.002% (template counts) or 0.001% (read counts). Clones were considered mappable if detected in sequenced pre-transplant spleen, lymph node, or MLR CFSE-low populations of the donor or recipient. The cumulative frequency of alloreactive clones was calculated as a percentage of all sequences, weighted by copy number. TCRdb stores this immuneACCESS table with in-frame sequences only. Part of the clones is absent; in the studies checked, under half of the shortfall reflects unresolved V genes, and no reason is known for the rest. V, J and clone size are those of that table, while D and trimming were read from the DNA. The table for this sample lists about 120,000 clones; about nine tenths of them were counted only once. The leading ten clones occupy roughly 0.17% of the sample.

These data originate in a study of graft-versus-host responses after intestinal transplantation (dated by TCRdb to the early 2020s). Background for the entire study: Multivisceral, liver-intestinal, or isolated intestinal transplants were received by the recipients. Every recipient was given anti-thymocyte globulin induction, then maintenance tacrolimus and steroids for roughly three years. After intestinal transplantation, graft-versus-host and host-versus-graft alloreactive T cell clones in the graft, circulation and bone marrow were tracked using bulk TCR-beta CDR3 sequencing. To identify alloreactive clones, pre-transplant mixed lymphocyte reaction products were sequenced and compared with unstimulated pre-transplant donor and recipient T cells. The cohort enrolled about two dozen intestinal transplant recipients, one of whom was a retransplant, and 3 patients without pretransplant specimens were excluded. A peak of at least 4% donor T cells among recipient peripheral blood mononuclear cells was the definition used for donor T cell macrochimerism. Samples from a few later patients were sequenced in-house on an Illumina MiSeq with MiXCR processing rather than by the commercial service.

In light of the paper, this sample's time point label describes: cells obtained before transplantation from donor or recipient. CD3+CD4+ and CD3+CD8+ populations were FACS-sorted from unstimulated pre-transplant donor and recipient cells taken from spleen or lymph nodes. What the research found in general, with its limitations: Early after transplant, declines in HvG clones were associated with peak levels of circulating GvH clones. The conclusions were limited by the relatively low number and heterogeneity of the intestinal transplant patients. GvH clones were found in recipient bone marrow, and some of the GvH clones appeared earlier in ileal mucosa or blood, which is consistent with an intestinal mucosal origin. High GvH to HvG T cell clonal ratios were observed in the allografts of patients with donor T cell macrochimerism.

The CDR3, cysteine through phenylalanine, is 15 amino acids long. The only DNA kept is the CDR3, 45 bases in frame from the first base. CDR1 and CDR2 were assigned from the germline V gene (reference sequence) as GTSNPN and SVGIG. V is cut back by 2 bases and J by 3 bases, with 7 bases in the junction unmatched. The sample in question was unstimulated CD4+ T cells sorted from spleen or lymph node cells, obtained before intestinal transplant. This TCR came from a human donor who received an intestinal transplant. The chain links TRBV30 with TRBJ2-1; TRBD1 agrees with 7 junctional bases. The encoded CDR3 is CAWSIGQGDYNEQFF. In nucleotides, the sequence is TGTGCCTGGAGTATAGGCCAGGGGGACTACAATGAGCAGTTCTTC.